What follows is one T cell receptor (beta chain) and its context. CD45RO/CCR7/CD25/CD127/CD95/CD27 sorting isolated CD4+ naive, central memory, regulatory and stem cell-like memory cells. The entirety of the isolated RNA underwent reverse transcription, so expressed TCRB transcripts were sequenced. Sequencing used immunoSEQ multiplex PCR; TCRdb keeps in-frame clones, though not all of them. This sample has more than 300,000 clones, with approximately 15% found just once. V gave up 6 bases and J gave up 5 bases; unmatched junction bases: 4. CDR3 length: 13 amino acids. The V gene's germline CDR1 is MNHEY and CDR2 SVGAGI. The record originates from a study of beta chain features in type 1 diabetes.

This TCR came from a woman aged 18-29 years in good health. Sequenced material: naive CD4+ T cells from blood. V gene TRBV6-5 combines with J gene TRBJ1-2; 9 bases map to TRBD1. CDR3 sequence (DNA): TGTGCCAGCAGAGCAGGACAGGGGTATGGCTACACCTTC. Translating gives CASRAGQGYGYTF.